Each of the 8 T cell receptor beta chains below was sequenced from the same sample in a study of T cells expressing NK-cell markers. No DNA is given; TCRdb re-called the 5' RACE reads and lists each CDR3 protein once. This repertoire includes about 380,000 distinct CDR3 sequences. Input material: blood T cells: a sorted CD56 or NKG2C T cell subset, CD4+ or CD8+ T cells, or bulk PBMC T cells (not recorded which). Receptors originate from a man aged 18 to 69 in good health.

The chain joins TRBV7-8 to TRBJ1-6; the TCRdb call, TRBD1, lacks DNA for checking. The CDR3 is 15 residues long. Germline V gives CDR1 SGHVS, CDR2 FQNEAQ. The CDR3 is CASSLARKGDSPLHF.

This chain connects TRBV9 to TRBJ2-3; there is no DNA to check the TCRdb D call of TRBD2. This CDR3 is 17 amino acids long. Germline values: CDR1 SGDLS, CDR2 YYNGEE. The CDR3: CASSAPGTSGGTDTQYF. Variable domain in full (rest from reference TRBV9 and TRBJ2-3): DSGVTQTPKHLITATGQRVTLRCSPRSGDLSVYWYQQSLDQGLQFLIQYYNGEERAKGNILERFSAQQFPDLHSELNLSSLELGDSALYFCASSAPGTSGGTDTQYFGPGTRLTVL.

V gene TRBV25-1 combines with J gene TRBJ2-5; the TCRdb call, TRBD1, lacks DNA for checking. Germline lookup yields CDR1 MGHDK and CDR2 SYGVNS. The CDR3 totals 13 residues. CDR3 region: CASRPLGGQTQYF.

This CDR3 is CSAVGSGWDRGQPQHF. This chain links TRBV29-1 with TRBJ1-5; absent DNA, TCRdb's TRBD1 call cannot be checked. The CDR3 is made up of 16 amino acids. CDR1 and CDR2 (germline): SQVTM, ANQGSEA.

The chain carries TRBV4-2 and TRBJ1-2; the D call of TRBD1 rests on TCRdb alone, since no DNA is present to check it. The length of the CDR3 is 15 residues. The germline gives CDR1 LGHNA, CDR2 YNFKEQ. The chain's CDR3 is CASSQDSGPRRGYTF.

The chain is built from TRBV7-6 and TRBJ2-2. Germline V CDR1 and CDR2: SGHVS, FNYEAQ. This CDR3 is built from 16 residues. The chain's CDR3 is CASSITGPTNTGELFF.

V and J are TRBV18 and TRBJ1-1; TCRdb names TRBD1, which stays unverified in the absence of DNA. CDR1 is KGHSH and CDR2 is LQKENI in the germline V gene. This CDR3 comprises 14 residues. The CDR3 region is CASSPRQSSSEAFF.

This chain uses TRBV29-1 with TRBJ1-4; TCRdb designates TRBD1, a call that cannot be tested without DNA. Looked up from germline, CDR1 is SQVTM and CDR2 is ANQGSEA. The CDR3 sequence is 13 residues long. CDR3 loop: CSVAGTLNEKLFF.